Detailed here is one T cell receptor beta chain. The germline gives CDR1 MNHEY, CDR2 SMNVEV (reference sequence). The CDR3 is made up of 15 amino acids. J lost 1 base, V lost 5 bases, and 3 bases had no gene match. Here immunoSEQ multiplex PCR was the method, and the copy in TCRdb shows in-frame clones only, minus some. The sample includes some 120,000 clones, roughly 80% of them seen just once. The data derive from a study of blood T cell repertoires in COVID-19. The chain is built from TRBV27 and TRBJ2-7; TRBD2 matches 12 bases. The sequence came from a human donor in a cohort sampled during active COVID-19. Sequenced: peripheral blood. CDR3 amino acids: CASSLGLAGSYEQYF. DNA for the CDR3: TGTGCCAGCAGTCTGGGACTAGCGGGTTCCTACGAGCAGTACTTC.